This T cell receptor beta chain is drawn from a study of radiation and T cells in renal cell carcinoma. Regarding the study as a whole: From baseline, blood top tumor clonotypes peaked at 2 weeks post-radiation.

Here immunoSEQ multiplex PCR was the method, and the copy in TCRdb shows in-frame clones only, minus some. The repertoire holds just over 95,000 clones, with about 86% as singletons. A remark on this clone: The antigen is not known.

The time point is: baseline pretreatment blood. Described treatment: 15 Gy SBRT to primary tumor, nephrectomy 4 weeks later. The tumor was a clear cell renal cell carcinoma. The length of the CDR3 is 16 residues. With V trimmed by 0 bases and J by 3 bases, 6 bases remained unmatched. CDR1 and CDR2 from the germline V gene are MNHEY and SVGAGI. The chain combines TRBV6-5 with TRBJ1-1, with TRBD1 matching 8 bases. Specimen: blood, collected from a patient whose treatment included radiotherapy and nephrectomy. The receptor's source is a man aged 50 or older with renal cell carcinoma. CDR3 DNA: TGTGCCAGCAGTTACTCCGGACAGGGCTTTTACACTGAAGCTTTCTTT. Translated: CASSYSGQGFYTEAFF.